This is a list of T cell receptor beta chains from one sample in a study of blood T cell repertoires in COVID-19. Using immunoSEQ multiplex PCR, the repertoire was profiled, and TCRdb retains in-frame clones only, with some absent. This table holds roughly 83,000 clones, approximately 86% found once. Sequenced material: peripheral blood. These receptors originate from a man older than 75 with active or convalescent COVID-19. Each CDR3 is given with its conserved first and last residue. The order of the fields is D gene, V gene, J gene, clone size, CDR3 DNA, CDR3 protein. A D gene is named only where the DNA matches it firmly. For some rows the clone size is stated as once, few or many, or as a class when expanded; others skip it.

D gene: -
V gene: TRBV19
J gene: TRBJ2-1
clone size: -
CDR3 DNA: TGTGCCAGTAGTATAACTACCCCGCCCAATGAGCAGTTCTTC
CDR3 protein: CASSITTPPNEQFF

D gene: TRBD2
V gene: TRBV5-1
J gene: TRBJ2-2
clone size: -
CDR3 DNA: TGCGCCAGCAGCTTAGCGGGAGGGCCGAACACCGGGGAGCTGTTTTTT
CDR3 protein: CASSLAGGPNTGELFF

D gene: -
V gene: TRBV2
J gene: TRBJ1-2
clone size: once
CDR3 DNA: TGTGCCAGCAGGGAGACAGGCGGCTACACCTTC
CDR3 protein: CASRETGGYTF

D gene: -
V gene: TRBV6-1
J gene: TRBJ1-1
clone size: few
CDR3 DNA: TGTGCCAGCAGTAAACAGAGGAACACTGAAGCTTTCTTT
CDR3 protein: CASSKQRNTEAFF

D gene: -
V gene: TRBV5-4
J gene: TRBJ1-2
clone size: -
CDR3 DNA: TGTGCCAGCAACTTCGACAGGCGGACCGACTATGGCTACACCTTC
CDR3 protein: CASNFDRRTDYGYTF

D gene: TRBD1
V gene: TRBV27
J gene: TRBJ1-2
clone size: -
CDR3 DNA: TGTGCCAGCAGTTTACTAAGCGACAGGGATGACTATGGCTACACCTTC
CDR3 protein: CASSLLSDRDDYGYTF

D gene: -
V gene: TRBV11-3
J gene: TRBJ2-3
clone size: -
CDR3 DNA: TGTGCCAGCAGCAAACGAACAGGGCAGACAGATACGCAGTATTTT
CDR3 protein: CASSKRTGQTDTQYF

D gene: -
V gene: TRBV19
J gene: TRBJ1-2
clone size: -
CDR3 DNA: TGTGCCAGTAGTTTCTCCAACTATGGCTACACCTTC
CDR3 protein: CASSFSNYGYTF

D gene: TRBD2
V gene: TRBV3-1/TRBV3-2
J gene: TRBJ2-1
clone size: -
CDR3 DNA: TGTGCCAGCAGCCAAGATGAACTCCTGGGAGGGGCTTACAATGAGCAGTTCTTC
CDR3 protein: CASSQDELLGGAYNEQFF

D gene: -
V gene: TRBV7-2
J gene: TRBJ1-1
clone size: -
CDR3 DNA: TGTGCCAGCAGCCGCCAGGGAGGAGGCGTGAACACTGAAGCTTTCTTT
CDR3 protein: CASSRQGGGVNTEAFF

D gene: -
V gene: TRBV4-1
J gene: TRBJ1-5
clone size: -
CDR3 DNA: TGCGCCAGCAGCCGGAAAGACAGGCGCCTTCAGCCCCAGCATTTT
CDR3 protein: CASSRKDRRLQPQHF

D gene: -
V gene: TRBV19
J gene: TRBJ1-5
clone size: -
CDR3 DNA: TGTGCCAGTAGTATTTCGGTGAGAGGACAGCCCCAGCATTTT
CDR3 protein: CASSISVRGQPQHF

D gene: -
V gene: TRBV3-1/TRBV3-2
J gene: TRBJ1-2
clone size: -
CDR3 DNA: TGTGCCAGCAGCCACCTACAGGGCCACTATGGCTACACCTTC
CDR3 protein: CASSHLQGHYGYTF

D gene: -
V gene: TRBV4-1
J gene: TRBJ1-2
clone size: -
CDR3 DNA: TGCGCCAGCAGCCAAGGGGTTACGTGGGGAGCTAACTATGGCTACACCTTC
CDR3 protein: CASSQGVTWGANYGYTF

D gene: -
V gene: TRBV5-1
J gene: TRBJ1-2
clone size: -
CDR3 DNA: TGCGCCAGCAGCTCGAGGACACAAAGGGGTGGCTACACCTTC
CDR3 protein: CASSSRTQRGGYTF

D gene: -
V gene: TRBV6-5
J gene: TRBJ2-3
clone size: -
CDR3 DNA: TGTGCCAGCAGTACCCCAGGACTAGATACGCAGTATTTT
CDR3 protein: CASSTPGLDTQYF

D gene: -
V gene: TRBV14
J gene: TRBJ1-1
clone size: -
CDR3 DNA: TGTGCCAGCAGTCGGAGCCTGAACACTGAAGCTTTCTTT
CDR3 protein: CASSRSLNTEAFF

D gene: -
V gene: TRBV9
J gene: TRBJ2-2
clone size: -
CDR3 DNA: TGTGCCAGCAGCGTGCGACTGAATCCTCCCGACACCGGGGAGCTGTTTTTT
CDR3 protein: CASSVRLNPPDTGELFF

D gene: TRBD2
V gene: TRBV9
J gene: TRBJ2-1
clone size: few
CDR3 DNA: TGTGCCAGCAGCGTGGGGAGGGCCCTCTACAATGAGCAGTTCTTC
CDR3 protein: CASSVGRALYNEQFF

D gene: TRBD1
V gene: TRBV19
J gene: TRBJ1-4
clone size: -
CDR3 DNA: TGTGCCAGTAGTATGGTGACAGGGGGTGATGAAAAACTGTTTTTT
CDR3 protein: CASSMVTGGDEKLFF

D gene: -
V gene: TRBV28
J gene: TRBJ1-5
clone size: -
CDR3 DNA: TGTGCCAGCTTCTCCGGAGGCAGGGGATATAGCAATCAGCCCCAGCATTTT
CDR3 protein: CASFSGGRGYSNQPQHF

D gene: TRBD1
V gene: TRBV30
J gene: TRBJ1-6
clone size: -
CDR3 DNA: TGTGCCTGGAGACGGGACAGGGGGCTGTCACCCCTCCACTTT
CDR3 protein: CAWRRDRGLSPLHF

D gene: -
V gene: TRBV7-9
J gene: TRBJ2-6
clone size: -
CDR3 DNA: TGTGCCAGCAGCTTAGCGCTCGGCTCTGGGGCCAACGTCCTGACTTTC
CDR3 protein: CASSLALGSGANVLTF

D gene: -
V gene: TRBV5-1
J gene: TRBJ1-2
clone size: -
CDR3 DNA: TGCGCCAGCAGCTTGACGACAGCACGCGGCTATGGCTACACCTTC
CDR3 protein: CASSLTTARGYGYTF

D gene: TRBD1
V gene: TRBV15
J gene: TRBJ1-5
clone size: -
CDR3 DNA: TGTGCCACCAGCAGAGACACCGCGGGGACAGGAATTGACCAGCCCCAGCATTTT
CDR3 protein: CATSRDTAGTGIDQPQHF

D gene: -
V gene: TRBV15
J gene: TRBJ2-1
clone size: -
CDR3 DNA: TGTGCCACCAGCACCAGGGGGGCGTCCTACAATGAGCAGTTCTTC
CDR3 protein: CATSTRGASYNEQFF

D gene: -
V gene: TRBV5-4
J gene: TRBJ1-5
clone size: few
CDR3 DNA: TGTGCCAGCAGCACAGGGAGCGTCAATCAGCCCCAGCATTTT
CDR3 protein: CASSTGSVNQPQHF

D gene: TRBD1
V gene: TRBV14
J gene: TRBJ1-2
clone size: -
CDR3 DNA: TGTGCCAGCAGCCGAGACAGGGTTCATAGCTATGGCTACACCTTC
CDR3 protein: CASSRDRVHSYGYTF

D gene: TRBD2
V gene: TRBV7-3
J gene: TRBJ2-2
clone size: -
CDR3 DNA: TGTGCCAGCAGCGAAAGCGGGAGGGGGAGCACCGGGGAGCTGTTTTTT
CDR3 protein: CASSESGRGSTGELFF

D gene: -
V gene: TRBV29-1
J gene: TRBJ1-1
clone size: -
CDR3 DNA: TGCAGCGTTGACCCCCTCGCGCACACTGAAGCTTTCTTT
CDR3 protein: CSVDPLAHTEAFF

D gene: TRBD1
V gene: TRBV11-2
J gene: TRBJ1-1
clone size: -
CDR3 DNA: TGTGCCAGCAGCTTCTTGGAGGGGGCAATGAACACTGAAGCTTTCTTT
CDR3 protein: CASSFLEGAMNTEAFF

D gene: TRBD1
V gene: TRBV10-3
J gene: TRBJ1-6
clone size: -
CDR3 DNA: TGTGCCATCAGTGAGCCCCCCGGACAGGCGAGCTCCTATAATTCACCCCTCCACTTT
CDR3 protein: CAISEPPGQASSYNSPLHF

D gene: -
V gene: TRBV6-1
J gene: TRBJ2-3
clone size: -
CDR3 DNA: TGTGCCAGCAGTGAATATTACAGGGACACAGATACGCAGTATTTT
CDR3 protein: CASSEYYRDTDTQYF

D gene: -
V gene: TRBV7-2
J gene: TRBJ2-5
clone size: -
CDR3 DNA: TGTGCCAGCAGCCCTGACAGGAGCCAAGAGACCCAGTACTTC
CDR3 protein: CASSPDRSQETQYF

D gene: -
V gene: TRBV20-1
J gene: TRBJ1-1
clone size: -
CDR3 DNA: TGCAGTGCTAGTCGGGGGGGCATGAACACTGAAGCTTTCTTT
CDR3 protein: CSASRGGMNTEAFF

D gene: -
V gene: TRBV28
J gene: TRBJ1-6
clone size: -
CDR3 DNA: TGTGCCAGCAGTTTAGCGGGGTTCGCTTCACCCCTCCACTTT
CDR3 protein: CASSLAGFASPLHF

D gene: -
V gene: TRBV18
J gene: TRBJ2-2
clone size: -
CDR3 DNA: TGTGCCAGCTCACCACCGGAGGTTCCCGGGGAGCTGTTTTTT
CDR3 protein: CASSPPEVPGELFF

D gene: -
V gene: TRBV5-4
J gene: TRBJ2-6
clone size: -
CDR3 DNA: TGTGCCAGCAGCTTGGGACGGGTTTCTGGGGCCAACGTCCTGACTTTC
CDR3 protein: CASSLGRVSGANVLTF

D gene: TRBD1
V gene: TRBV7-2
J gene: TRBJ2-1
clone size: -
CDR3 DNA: TGTGCCAGCAGTCATAGGTGGGACAGGGTAGACAATGAGCAGTTCTTC
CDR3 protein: CASSHRWDRVDNEQFF

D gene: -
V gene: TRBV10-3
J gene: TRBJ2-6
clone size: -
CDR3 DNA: TGTGCCATCAACCCTAGCGTCTCTGGGGCCAACGTCCTGACTTTC
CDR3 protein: CAINPSVSGANVLTF

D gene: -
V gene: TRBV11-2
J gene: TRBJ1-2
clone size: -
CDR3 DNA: TGTGCCAGCAGCTTAGATTCCCCAGGGAAAGGGGGCTACACCTTC
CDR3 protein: CASSLDSPGKGGYTF

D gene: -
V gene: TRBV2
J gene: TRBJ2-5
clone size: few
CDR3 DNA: TGTGCCAGCAGTTACCGGGACATTAAAGAGACCCAGTACTTC
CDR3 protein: CASSYRDIKETQYF

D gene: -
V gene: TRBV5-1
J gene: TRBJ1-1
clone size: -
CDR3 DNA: TGCGCCAGCAGCTTGGTGACAGGCAGCACTGAAGCTTTCTTT
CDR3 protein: CASSLVTGSTEAFF

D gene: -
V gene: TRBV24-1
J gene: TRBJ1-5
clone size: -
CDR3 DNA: TGTGCCACCTCGGACCCGGGGCAGCCCCAGCATTTT
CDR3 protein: CATSDPGQPQHF

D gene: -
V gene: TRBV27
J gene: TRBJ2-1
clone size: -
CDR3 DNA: TGTGCCAGCAGTCCGAGGGACACCCTCAATGAGCAGTTCTTC
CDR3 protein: CASSPRDTLNEQFF

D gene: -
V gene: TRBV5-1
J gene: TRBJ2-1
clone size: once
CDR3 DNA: TGCGCCAGCAGCTACAGCTCCTACAATGAGCAGTTCTTC
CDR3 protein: CASSYSSYNEQFF

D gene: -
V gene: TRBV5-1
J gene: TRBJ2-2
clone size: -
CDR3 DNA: TGCGCTAACCGAGGCAGCCCGAACACCGGGGAGCTGTTTTTT
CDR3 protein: CANRGSPNTGELFF

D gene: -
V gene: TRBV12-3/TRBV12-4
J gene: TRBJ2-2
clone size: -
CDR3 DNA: TGTGCCAGCAGGGAAGACAGCACCGGGGAGCTGTTTTTT
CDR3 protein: CASREDSTGELFF

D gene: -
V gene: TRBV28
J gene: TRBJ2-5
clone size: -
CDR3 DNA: TGTGCCAGCAGTTTTCGGCCGCCGGGGGAGACCCAGTACTTC
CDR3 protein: CASSFRPPGETQYF

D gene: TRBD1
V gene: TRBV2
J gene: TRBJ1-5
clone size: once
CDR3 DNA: TGTGCCAGCAGCCGGGGACAGGGCAGGGCTCAGCCCCAGCATTTT
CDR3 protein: CASSRGQGRAQPQHF

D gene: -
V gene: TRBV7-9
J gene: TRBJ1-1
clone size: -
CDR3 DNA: TGTGCCAGCAGCTCCCCAGGGACTGAAGCTTTCTTT
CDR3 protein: CASSSPGTEAFF

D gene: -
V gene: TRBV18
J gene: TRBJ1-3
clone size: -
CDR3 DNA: TGTGCCAGCTCACCACCGTGGGGGGGAATCTCTGGAAACACCATATATTTT
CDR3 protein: CASSPPWGGISGNTIYF

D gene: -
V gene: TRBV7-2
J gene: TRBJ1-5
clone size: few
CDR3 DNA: TGTGCCAGCAGCTTACAGAAGCAGGCTCAGCCCCAGCATTTT
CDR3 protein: CASSLQKQAQPQHF

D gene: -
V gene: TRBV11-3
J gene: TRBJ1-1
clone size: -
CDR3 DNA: TGTGCCAGCAGCTTTTCGGGTTTCGGCACTGAAGCTTTCTTT
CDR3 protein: CASSFSGFGTEAFF

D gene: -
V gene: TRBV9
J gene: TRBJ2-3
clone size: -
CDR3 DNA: TGTGCCAGCAGCGCGCAGGTTAGCACAGATACGCAGTATTTT
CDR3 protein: CASSAQVSTDTQYF

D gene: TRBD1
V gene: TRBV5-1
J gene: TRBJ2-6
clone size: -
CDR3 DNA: TGCGCCAGCAGCCAGACAATTGACAGGGGGCTACCTGGGGCCAACGTCCTGACTTTC
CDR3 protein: CASSQTIDRGLPGANVLTF

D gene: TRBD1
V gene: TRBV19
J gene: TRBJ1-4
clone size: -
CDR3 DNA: TGTGCCAGTAGCAGAGGGGGCACGAATGAAAAACTGTTTTTT
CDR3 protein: CASSRGGTNEKLFF

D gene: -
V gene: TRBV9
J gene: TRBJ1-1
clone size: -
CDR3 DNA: TGTGCCAGCAGCGTATCCCCCGGCACTGAAGCTTTCTTT
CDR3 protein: CASSVSPGTEAFF

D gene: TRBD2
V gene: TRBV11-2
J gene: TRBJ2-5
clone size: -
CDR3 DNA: TGTGCCAGCAGCTGGTTAGCGGGAGGGGAGACCCAGTACTTC
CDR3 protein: CASSWLAGGETQYF

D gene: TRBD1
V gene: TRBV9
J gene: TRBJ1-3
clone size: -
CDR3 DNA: TGTGCCAGCAGCGCCACCGGGACAGGGGGAAACACCATATATTTT
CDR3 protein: CASSATGTGGNTIYF